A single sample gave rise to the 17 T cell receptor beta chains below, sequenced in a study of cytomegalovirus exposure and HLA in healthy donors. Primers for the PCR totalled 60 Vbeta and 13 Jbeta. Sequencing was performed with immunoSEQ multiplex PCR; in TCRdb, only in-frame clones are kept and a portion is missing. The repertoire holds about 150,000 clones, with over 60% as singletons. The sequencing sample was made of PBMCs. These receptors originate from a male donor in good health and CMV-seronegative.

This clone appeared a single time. For the CDR3, the DNA is TGTGCCAGTAGTAAACAGGGAGGGCCAAACTATGGCTACACCTTC. This codes for CASSKQGGPNYGYTF. The gene calls are TRBV19 and TRBJ1-2, with D maybe TRBD1 (6 bases). The length of the CDR3 is 15 residues. Trimming cost V 4 bases and J 2 bases, with 14 bases left between them. Germline-derived CDR1 and CDR2 are LNHDA and SQIVND (reference sequence). Complete variable domain (other parts from reference TRBV19 and TRBJ1-2): DGGITQSPKYLFRKEGQNVTLSCEQNLNHDAMYWYRQDPGQGLRLIYYSQIVNDFQKGDIAEGYSVSREKKESFPLTVTSAQKNPTAFYLCASSKQGGPNYGYTFGSGTRLTVV.

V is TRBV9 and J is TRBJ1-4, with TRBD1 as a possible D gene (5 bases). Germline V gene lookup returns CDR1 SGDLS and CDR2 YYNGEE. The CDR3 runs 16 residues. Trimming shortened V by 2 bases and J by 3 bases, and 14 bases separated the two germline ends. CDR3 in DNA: TGTGCCAGCAGCGTCTCTTACGACAGACCTAATGAAAAACTGTTTTTT. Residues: CASSVSYDRPNEKLFF.

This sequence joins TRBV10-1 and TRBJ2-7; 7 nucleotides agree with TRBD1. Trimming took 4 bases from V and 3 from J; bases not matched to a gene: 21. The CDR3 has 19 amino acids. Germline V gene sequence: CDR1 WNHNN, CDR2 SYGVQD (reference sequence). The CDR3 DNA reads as TGCGCCAGCAGTGTCCCCAGACAGGGTACCACCGACTCGAGCTACGAGCAGTACTTC. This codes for CASSVPRQGTTDSSYEQYF.

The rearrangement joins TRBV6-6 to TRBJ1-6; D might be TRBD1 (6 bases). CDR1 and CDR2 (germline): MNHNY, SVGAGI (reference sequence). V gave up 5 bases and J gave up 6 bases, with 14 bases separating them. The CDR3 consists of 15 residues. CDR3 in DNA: TGTGCCAGCAGTACAGACACAGGGCTTAATTCACCCCTCCACTTT. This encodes CASSTDTGLNSPLHF.

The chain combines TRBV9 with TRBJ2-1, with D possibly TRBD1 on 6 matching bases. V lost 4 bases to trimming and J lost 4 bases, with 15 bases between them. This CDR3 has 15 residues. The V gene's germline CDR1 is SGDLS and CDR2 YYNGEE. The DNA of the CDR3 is TGTGCCAGCAGCACATCCGGGACACCATACAATGAGCAGTTCTTC. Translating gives CASSTSGTPYNEQFF.

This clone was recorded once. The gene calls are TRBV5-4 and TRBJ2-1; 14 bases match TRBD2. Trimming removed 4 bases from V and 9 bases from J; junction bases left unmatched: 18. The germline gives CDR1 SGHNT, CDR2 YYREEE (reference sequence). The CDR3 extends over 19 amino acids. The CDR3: CASSASGTSGSLDRGEQFF. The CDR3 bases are TGTGCCAGCAGCGCATCCGGGACTAGCGGGAGTCTAGATAGGGGTGAGCAGTTCTTC.

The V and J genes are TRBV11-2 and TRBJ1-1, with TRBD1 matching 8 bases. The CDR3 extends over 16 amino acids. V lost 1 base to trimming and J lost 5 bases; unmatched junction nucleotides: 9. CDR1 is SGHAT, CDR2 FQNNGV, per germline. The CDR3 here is CASSLGGGQAGTEAFF. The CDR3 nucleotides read TGTGCCAGCAGCTTAGGGGGGGGACAGGCCGGAACTGAAGCTTTCTTT.

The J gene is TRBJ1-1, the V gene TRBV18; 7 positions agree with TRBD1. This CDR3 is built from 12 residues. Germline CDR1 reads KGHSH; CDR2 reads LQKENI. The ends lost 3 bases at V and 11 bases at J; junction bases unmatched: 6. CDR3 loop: CASSPDTGDAFF. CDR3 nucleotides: TGTGCCAGCTCACCGGATACAGGGGACGCTTTCTTT. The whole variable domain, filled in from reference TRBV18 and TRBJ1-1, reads NAGVMQNPRHLVRRRGQEARLRCSPMKGHSHVYWYRQLPEEGLKFMVYLQKENIIDESGMPKERFSAEFPKEGPSILRIQQVVRGDSAAYFCASSPDTGDAFFGQGTRLTVV.

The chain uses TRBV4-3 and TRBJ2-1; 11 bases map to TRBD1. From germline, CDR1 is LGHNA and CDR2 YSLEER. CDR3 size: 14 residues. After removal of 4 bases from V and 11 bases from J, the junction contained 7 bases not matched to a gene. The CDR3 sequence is CASSPGTGGRQQFF. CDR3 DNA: TGCGCCAGCAGCCCCGGGACAGGGGGTAGACAGCAGTTCTTC.

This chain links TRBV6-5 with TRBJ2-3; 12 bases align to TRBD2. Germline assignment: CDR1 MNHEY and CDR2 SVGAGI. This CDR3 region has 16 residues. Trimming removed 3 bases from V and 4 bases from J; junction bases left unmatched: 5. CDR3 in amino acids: CASSYNLAGGSDTQYF. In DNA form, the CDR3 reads TGTGCCAGCAGTTATAATCTAGCGGGAGGGTCAGATACGCAGTATTTT.

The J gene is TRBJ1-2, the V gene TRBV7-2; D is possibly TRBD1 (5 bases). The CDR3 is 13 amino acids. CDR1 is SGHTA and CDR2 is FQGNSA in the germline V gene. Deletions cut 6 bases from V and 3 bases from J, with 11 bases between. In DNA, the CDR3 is TGTGCCAGCAGGCCAAGGGGTGACTATGGCTACACCTTC. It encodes CASRPRGDYGYTF.

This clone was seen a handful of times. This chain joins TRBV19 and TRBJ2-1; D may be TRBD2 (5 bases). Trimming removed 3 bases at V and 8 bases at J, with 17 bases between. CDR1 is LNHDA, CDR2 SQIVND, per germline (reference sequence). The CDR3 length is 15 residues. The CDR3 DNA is TGTGCCAGTAGTATTGGACTCATCTCTTCCCATGAGCAGTTCTTC. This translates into CASSIGLISSHEQFF. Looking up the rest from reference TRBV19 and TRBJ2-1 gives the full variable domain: DGGITQSPKYLFRKEGQNVTLSCEQNLNHDAMYWYRQDPGQGLRLIYYSQIVNDFQKGDIAEGYSVSREKKESFPLTVTSAQKNPTAFYLCASSIGLISSHEQFFGPGTRLTVL.

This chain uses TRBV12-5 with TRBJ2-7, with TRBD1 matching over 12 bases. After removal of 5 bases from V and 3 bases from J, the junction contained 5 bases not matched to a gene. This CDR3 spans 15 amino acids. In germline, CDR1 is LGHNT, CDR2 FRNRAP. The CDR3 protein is CASGPGQGAYYEQYF. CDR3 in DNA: TGTGCTAGTGGTCCGGGACAGGGGGCCTACTACGAGCAGTACTTC.

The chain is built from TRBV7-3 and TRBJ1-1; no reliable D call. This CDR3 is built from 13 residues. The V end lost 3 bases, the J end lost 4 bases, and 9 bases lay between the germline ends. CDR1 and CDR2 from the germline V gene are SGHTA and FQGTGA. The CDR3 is CASSFRGGTEAFF. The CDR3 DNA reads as TGTGCCAGCAGCTTCCGGGGAGGCACTGAAGCTTTCTTT.

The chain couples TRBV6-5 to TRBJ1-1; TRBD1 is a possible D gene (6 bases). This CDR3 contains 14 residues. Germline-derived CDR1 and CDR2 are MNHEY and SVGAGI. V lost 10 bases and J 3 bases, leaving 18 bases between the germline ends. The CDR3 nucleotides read TGTGCCACCAAGGTACGGGGGGCCTACACTGAAGCTTTCTTT. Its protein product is CATKVRGAYTEAFF.

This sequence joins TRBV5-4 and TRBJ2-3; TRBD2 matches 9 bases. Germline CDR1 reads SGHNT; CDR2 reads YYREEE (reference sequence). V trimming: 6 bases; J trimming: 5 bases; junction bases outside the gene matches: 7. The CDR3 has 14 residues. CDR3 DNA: TGTGCCAGCACCCCTGGCGGGAGGGGAGATACGCAGTATTTT. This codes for CASTPGGRGDTQYF. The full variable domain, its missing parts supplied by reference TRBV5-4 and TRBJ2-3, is ETGVTQSPTHLIKTRGQQVTLRCSSQSGHNTVSWYQQALGQGPQFIFQYYREEENGRGNFPPRFSGLQFPNYSSELNVNALELDDSALYLCASTPGGRGDTQYFGPGTRLTVL.

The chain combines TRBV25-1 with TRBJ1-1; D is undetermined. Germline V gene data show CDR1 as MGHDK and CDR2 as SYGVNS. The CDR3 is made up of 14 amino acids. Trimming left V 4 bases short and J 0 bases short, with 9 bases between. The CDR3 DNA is TGTGCCAGCAGTGGCCCCAGGATGAACACTGAAGCTTTCTTT. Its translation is CASSGPRMNTEAFF.